What follows describes a single TCR beta chain. No cognate antigen has been identified for it. Base qualities are not recorded, but no much larger clone differs from it by a single base. TCRbeta CDR3 regions were amplified from genomic DNA using the immunoSEQ Assay, a bias-controlled multiplex PCR. From the authors' description of their analysis: Within the assay, amplification of reference gene primers was used to estimate how many nucleated cells each sample contained. Sequence reads were collapsed and filtered to measure the absolute abundance of every unique TCRbeta CDR3 rearrangement. Productive Simpson clonality was computed per sample as the square root of Simpson's diversity index over productive rearrangements. TCRdb took this table from immuneACCESS and kept in-frame rearrangements with V and J called. Such tables lack part of the clones; where checked against another copy, unresolved V genes explain under half of the gap, and the rest is unexplained. The DNA gave D and trimming, while V, J and clone size come from that table. This sample comprises roughly 400,000 clones, around nine tenths of them detected only once. Roughly a tenth of the sample lies in the top ten.

These data are taken from a study of blood T cell repertoires in COVID-19 (dated by TCRdb to 2018 to 2020). Turning to the overall study: Collaborator samples came from the United States, Italy and Spain and covered acute and convalescent phases of COVID-19. The prospective study material was composed of cDNA or gDNA derived from T cells, B-cell-depleted T cells, or PBMCs. The dataset comprised deeply sampled blood TCRbeta repertoires from subjects exposed to, actively infected with, or recovered from COVID-19. A freely available public database, intended as a resource for researchers studying the immune response to SARS-CoV-2, is where the repertoires were released. Samples were obtained from the ongoing ImmuneRACE study (first 160 participants) and from over 1,000 subjects provided by 6 global collaborators. The sample metadata nearly always contained a de-identified subject ID, COVID-19 status, age in years and sex. Where HLA class I and class II types were available, the types were taken from metadata supplied by the sample provider, not from assay-based typing.

Results and caveats for the whole study, not just this receptor: Clinical and demographic metadata were provided uncurated, with the amount varying by source and participant.

In the prospective study, participants were about 18 to 95 years old, resided in approximately 22 geographic areas of the United States, and were enrolled through a virtual design. In the prospective study, cohorts were assigned on the basis of participant-reported clinical history obtained from a screening survey and a study questionnaire. For ImmuneRACE Cohort 3, a participant was defined as recovered based on two consecutive negative NP/OP PCR tests, clearance by a healthcare professional, or resolution of symptoms. Mobile phlebotomists in the prospective study collected whole blood, serum and a nasopharyngeal or oropharyngeal swab from every participant. Participants in the prospective study had the option to provide additional blood draws and questionnaires over a roughly 2-month period. Prospective study blood samples were shipped either frozen or at room temperature before DNA extraction.

The sample taken for sequencing was PBMCs or T cells enriched from blood (not recorded which). This sequence was found in a woman in her forties or fifties who had recovered from COVID-19.

The bases read TGTGCCAGCAGCTCAACCGGGACTAGCAACGAGCAGTTCTTC. The translation is CASSSTGTSNEQFF. The chain links TRBV7-8 with TRBJ2-1; 9 central bases correspond to TRBD2. Here V drops 4 bases and J drops 10 bases, and the junction holds 8 bases not matched to any gene. The germline V gene sets CDR1 to SGHVS and CDR2 to FQNEAQ. Spanning cysteine to phenylalanine, the CDR3 consists of 14 amino acids. Left in the record is the CDR3 DNA by itself, 42 bases read in frame from the first base.